This T cell receptor beta chain stems from a study of read filtering for tumor transcriptome and immune sequencing. On the study more broadly: Whole-transcriptome libraries were prepared after DNase treatment.

Molecular barcoded adaptors covering alpha/delta and beta/gamma chains were used on 400 to 450 ng RNA. From the reads, TCRdb called clonotypes with MiXCR, one entry per CDR3 protein. The profile covers roughly 90,000 distinct CDR3 sequences, with 20% to 25% appearing a single time and roughly an eighth taken by the ten largest. With respect to this clonotype: What it binds is not known. A much larger clone lies a single base off, so this may be a read error.

Overall study findings and caveats: The CD138-negative fraction was mixed bone marrow immune cells, not pure T cells. RNA-seq captured clonotypes less deeply and reliably than IR-seq.

The CDR3 runs 15 residues. Trimming removed 7 bases from V and 4 bases from J, with 18 bases in between. The V gene's germline CDR1 is SEHNR and CDR2 FQNEAQ (reference sequence). The chain recombines TRBV7-9 with TRBJ2-3; TRBD1 or TRBD2 may be the D gene (5 bases each). Input material: a population of CD138-negative cells sorted from bone marrow. This TCR came from a donor at least 40 years old with multiple myeloma. CDR3 DNA: TGTGCCAGCATCTTCTTCCGGGACCGTGCAGATACGCAGTATTTT. Residues: CASIFFRDRADTQYF.